Sequencing of this T cell receptor beta chain was carried out in a study of blood T cell repertoires in COVID-19. Generated by immunoSEQ multiplex PCR, the TCRdb table keeps only in-frame clones and is missing some. The sample consists of 210,000 or so clones, under 80% of them appearing once. Trimming at V came to 4 bases and at J to 4 bases, leaving 9 bases not matched to a gene. CDR3 length: 16 amino acids. Germline loops: CDR1 SGHNT, CDR2 YYREEE (reference sequence). The clonotype comes from a man aged 45-65 years who had recovered from COVID-19. The chain couples TRBV5-4 to TRBJ2-7; 12 nucleotides line up with TRBD2. Sequences were obtained from peripheral blood. Written as DNA, the CDR3 is TGTGCCAGCAGCATAGGACTAGCGGGAAACAGATACGAGCAGTACTTC. Residues: CASSIGLAGNRYEQYF.